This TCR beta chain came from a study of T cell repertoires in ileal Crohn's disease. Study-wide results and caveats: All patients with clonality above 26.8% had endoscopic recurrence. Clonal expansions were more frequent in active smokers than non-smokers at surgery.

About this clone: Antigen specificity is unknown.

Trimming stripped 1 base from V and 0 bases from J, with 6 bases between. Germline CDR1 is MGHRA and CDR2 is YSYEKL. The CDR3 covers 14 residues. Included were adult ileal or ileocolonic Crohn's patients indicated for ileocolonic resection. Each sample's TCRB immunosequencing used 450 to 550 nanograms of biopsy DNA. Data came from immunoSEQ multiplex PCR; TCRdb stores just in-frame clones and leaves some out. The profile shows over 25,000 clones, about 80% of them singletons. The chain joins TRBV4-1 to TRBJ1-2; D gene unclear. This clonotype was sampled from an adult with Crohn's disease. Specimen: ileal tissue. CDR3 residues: CASSQGGANYGYTF. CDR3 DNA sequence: TGCGCCAGCAGCCAAGGAGGAGCTAACTATGGCTACACCTTC.